Included here is one TCR beta chain sequence, with context. Its antigen is unidentified. These data originate in a study of T cell repertoires in cytomegalovirus infection. On the study more broadly: An indication of both CMV infection and matching HLA type came from public TCR beta signatures. Study-wide results and limits: Frequencies of public TCR beta families were cumulated, and this identified carriers of CMV plus the relevant HLA. Dominant in the ex vivo response were TCR beta clonotypes restricted by HLA-C and specific for CMV.

TCRdb re-called the reads with MiXCR, one entry per CDR3 protein. The sample consists of about 180,000 distinct CDR3 sequences, about a sixth of them appearing once. The CDR3 consists of 15 residues. Germline CDR1 is SGHTA and CDR2 is FQGNSA. Trimming removed 2 bases from V and 11 bases from J, with 21 bases in between. The sequenced sample consisted of CD8+ T cells from PBMCs. This clonotype was obtained from a human donor in good health (CMV status not recorded). Some clones in this sample may be carry-over from other donors' samples. The chain links TRBV7-2 to TRBJ1-1; D is uncertain. This CDR3 is CASSLFGWVGVGAFF. CDR3 nucleotide sequence: TGTGCCAGCAGCTTATTTGGTTGGGTTGGGGTCGGCGCTTTCTTT.